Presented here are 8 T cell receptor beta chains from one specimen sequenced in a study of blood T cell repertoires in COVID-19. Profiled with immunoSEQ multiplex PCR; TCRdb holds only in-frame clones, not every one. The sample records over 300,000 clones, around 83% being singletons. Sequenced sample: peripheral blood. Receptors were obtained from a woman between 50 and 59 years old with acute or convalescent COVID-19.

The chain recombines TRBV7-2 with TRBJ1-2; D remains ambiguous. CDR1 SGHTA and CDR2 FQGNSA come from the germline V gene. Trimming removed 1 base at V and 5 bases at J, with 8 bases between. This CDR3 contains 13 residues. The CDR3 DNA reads TGTGCCAGCAGCTTAGAAGGAGGGTATGGCTACACCTTC. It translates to CASSLEGGYGYTF.

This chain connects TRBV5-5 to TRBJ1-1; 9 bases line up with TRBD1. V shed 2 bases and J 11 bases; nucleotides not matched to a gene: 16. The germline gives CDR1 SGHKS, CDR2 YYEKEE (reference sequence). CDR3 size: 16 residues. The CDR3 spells CASSLEVSGQGKSAFF. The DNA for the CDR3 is TGTGCCAGCAGCTTAGAAGTTTCGGGACAGGGAAAATCTGCTTTCTTT.

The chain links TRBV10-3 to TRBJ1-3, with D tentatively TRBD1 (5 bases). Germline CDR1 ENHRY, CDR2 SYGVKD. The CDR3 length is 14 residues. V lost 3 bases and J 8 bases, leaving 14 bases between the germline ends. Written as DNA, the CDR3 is TGTGCCATCAGTGACGGGGGGGACCGGGACACCATATATTTT. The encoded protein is CAISDGGDRDTIYF.

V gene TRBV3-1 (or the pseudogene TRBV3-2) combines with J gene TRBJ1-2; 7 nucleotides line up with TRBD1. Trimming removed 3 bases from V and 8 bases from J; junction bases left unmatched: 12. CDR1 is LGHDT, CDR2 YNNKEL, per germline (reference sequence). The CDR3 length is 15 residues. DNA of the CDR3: TGTGCCAGCAGCCAGACTAGACAGGGTTTGAGGGGCTACACCTTC. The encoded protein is CASSQTRQGLRGYTF.

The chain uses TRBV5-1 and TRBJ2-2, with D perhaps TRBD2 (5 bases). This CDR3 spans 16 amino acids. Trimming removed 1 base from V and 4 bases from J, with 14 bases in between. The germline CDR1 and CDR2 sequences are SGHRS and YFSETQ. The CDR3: CASSLSGTRGTGELFF. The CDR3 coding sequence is TGCGCCAGCAGCTTGTCCGGAACCCGGGGCACCGGGGAGCTGTTTTTT.

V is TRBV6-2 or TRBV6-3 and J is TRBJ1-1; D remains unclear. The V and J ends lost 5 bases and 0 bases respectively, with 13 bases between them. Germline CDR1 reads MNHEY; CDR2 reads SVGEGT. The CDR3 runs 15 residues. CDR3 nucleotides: TGTGCCAGCAGTACCCTCGGGTTAATGAACACTGAAGCTTTCTTT. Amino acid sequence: CASSTLGLMNTEAFF.

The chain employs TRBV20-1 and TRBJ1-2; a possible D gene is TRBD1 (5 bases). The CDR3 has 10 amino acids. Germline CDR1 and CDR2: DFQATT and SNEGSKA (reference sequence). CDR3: CMGRQGGYTF. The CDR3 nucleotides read TGCATGGGCCGCCAGGGTGGCTACACCTTC.

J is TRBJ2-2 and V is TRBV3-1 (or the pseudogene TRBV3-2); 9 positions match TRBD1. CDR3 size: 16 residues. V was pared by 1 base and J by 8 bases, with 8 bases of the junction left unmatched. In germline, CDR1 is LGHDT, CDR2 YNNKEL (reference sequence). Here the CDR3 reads CASSQGPGQGSGELFF. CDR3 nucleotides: TGTGCCAGCAGCCAAGGACCGGGACAGGGATCGGGGGAGCTGTTTTTT.